This passage covers 4 T cell receptor beta chains from one sample sequenced in a study of blood T cells in healthy people across ages. For the second PCR, which ran for 7 to 11 cycles, a sample-barcoded 5' primer and a J-beta primer mix were used. TCRdb reanalysed the 5' RACE reads using MiXCR and keeps one entry per CDR3 protein. The sample lists hundreds of thousands of distinct CDR3 sequences; roughly 48% were seen once. Sequencing was carried out using blood. These receptors were taken from a man under 40 in good health.

This clonotype was seen a handful of times. Written as DNA, the CDR3 is TGTGCCAGCAGTTTAGCGGGACAGGTCCAAAACACCATATATTTT. It is translated as CASSLAGQVQNTIYF. The J gene is TRBJ1-3, the V gene TRBV12-3 or TRBV12-4, with TRBD1 matching over 8 bases. V lost 0 bases to trimming and J lost 6 bases; unmatched junction nucleotides: 4. CDR3 size: 15 residues.

The CDR3 coding sequence is TGTGCCAGCTCATGGGAGCAGTACTTC. Translated, it gives CASSWEQYF. The chain employs TRBV6-1 and TRBJ2-7; D is unclear. The CDR3 loop spans 9 amino acids. Germline CDR1 and CDR2: MNHNS and SASEGT. The V and J ends lost 8 bases and 7 bases respectively, with 6 bases between them.

This clonotype has a single count. V is TRBV4-3 and J is TRBJ1-1, with D maybe TRBD1 (6 bases). V was clipped by 4 bases and J by 3 bases, with 12 bases between them. Germline V lookup: CDR1 LGHNA, CDR2 YSLEER. The CDR3 totals 14 residues. The CDR3 coding sequence is TGCGCCAGCAGCCTAAGGACAGCAGACACTGAAGCTTTCTTT. Encoded protein: CASSLRTADTEAFF.

The chain links TRBV4-1 to TRBJ2-3, with D possibly matching TRBD2 (5 bases). Germline assignment: CDR1 MGHRA and CDR2 YSYEKL. Trimming took 0 bases from V and 3 from J, leaving 19 bases between them. This CDR3 contains 18 residues. The CDR3 region is CASSQDAGPGMRTDTQYF. In DNA form, the CDR3 reads TGCGCCAGCAGCCAAGACGCTGGCCCGGGGATGAGGACAGATACGCAGTATTTT.